The T cell receptor (beta chain) described here comes from a study of tumor and adjacent non-tumor tissue in lung cancer. Study-wide context: Some 4.1 million productive TCRbeta reads were obtained per sample on average.

This sample's RNA came from whole unsorted tissue. Distant lung tissue was collected more than 3 cm away from the tumor edge. Between August and November 2014, newly diagnosed, chemotherapy-naive lung cancer patients underwent thoracic surgery in China. The germline gives CDR1 MGHRA, CDR2 YSYEKL. This CDR3 has 11 residues. For this clonotype: One junction end does not reproduce the germline sequence, and a read error may be involved.

TCRbeta libraries were built with three rounds of nested PCR, modified from ARM-PCR. TCRdb analysed the multiplex PCR reads with MiXCR anew, one entry per CDR3 protein. In the table there are fewer than 75,000 distinct CDR3 sequences, 75% to 85% of which are singletons. This TCR was sampled from a man aged 55-75 years with non-small cell lung cancer. The J gene is TRBJ2-7, the V gene TRBV4-1; D not certain. Sequenced input: distant non-tumor lung tissue. CDR3 DNA sequence: TGCGCCAGCAGCCAGGGCTGCGAGCAGTATTTC. Its translation: CASSQGCEQYF.